These 24 T cell receptor beta chains were all obtained from the same sample, sequenced in a study of shared clonotypes between healthy human individuals (dated by TCRdb to between 2020 and 2021). The method was the immunoSEQ multiplex PCR assay. This immuneACCESS table, as held by TCRdb, lists in-frame sequences with V and J called but not all clones. Of the missing ones, under half trace to an unresolved V gene in checked studies; the others have no known cause. A total of under 850,000 clones appear in this sample, 72% of them only once. The ten largest clones represent under 2% of the sample. The sequenced sample consisted of memory CD4+ T cells sorted from blood. According to the study, the label for this sample's cell subset or site signals: CD45RA-negative fraction. All receptors come from a woman aged 25 to 39 in good health.

The chain couples TRBV19 to TRBJ2-5; D is unclear. The length of the CDR3 is 16 residues. V shed 1 base and J shed 1 base, with 13 bases lying between them. Per the germline V gene, CDR1 is LNHDA and CDR2 is SQIVND (reference sequence). CDR3 nucleotide sequence: TGTGCCAGTAGTATAGCTTCAGGCGCCCCCCAAGAGACCCAGTACTTC. It translates to CASSIASGAPQETQYF.

The chain joins TRBV19 to TRBJ1-2, with a tentative D call TRBD1 (6 bases). Germline lookup yields CDR1 LNHDA and CDR2 SQIVND (reference sequence). The CDR3 is 16 residues long. Trimming removed 1 base at V and 1 base at J, with 13 bases between. This CDR3 reads CASSIARQARNYGYTF. CDR3 coding DNA: TGTGCCAGTAGTATAGCTCGACAGGCCCGTAACTATGGCTACACCTTC.

The chain combines TRBV2 with TRBJ2-3; tentatively, D is TRBD1 (6 bases). CDR1 and CDR2 (germline): SNHLY, FYNNEI. This CDR3 comprises 13 residues. Between the trimmed V and J ends, which lost 6 bases and 6 bases, there was a span of 13 bases. The DNA of the CDR3 is TGTGCCAGCAGCGGACAGATTCAGGATACGCAGTATTTT. Protein sequence: CASSGQIQDTQYF. Full variable domain (remainder filled in from reference TRBV2 and TRBJ2-3): EPEVTQTPSHQVTQMGQEVILRCVPISNHLYFYWYRQILGQKVEFLVSFYNNEISEKSEIFDDQFSVERPDGSNFTLKIRSTKLEDSAMYFCASSGQIQDTQYFGPGTRLTVL.

The chain uses TRBV5-4 and TRBJ1-1; possible D gene TRBD1, 5 bases. Trimming cost V 0 bases and J 3 bases, with 12 bases left between them. This CDR3 has 15 amino acids. CDR1 and CDR2 from the germline V gene are SGHNT and YYREEE (reference sequence). In DNA form, the CDR3 reads TGTGCCAGCAGCTTGGGGGGCATGGGGGACACTGAAGCTTTCTTT. It yields the protein CASSLGGMGDTEAFF.

This chain uses TRBV29-1 with TRBJ2-1, with D unclear. CDR1 is SQVTM and CDR2 is ANQGSEA in the germline V gene. This CDR3 is 12 amino acids long. The germline V and J ends were trimmed by 2 bases and 6 bases, with 8 bases remaining between them. The CDR3, as DNA: TGCAGCGTTGAAAAGGGATTCAATGAGCAGTTCTTC. Its protein product is CSVEKGFNEQFF.

V usage is TRBV5-4 and J usage is TRBJ2-3; 7 positions agree with TRBD1. This CDR3 comprises 15 residues. Unmatched junction bases numbered 8, after V lost 4 bases and J lost 3 bases. Germline CDR1 is SGHNT and CDR2 is YYREEE (reference sequence). CDR3 region: CASSVPGQRTDTQYF. DNA of the CDR3: TGTGCCAGCAGCGTGCCGGGACAGAGGACAGATACGCAGTATTTT.

Comments on this clone: The sample has other DNA sequences that encode this CDR3 too. The chain combines TRBV5-1 with TRBJ2-1; tentatively, D is TRBD2 (6 bases). CDR3 size: 15 residues. V lost 1 base to trimming and J lost 4 bases, with 12 bases between them. Germline V gene sequence: CDR1 SGHRS, CDR2 YFSETQ. CDR3 protein: CASSLSSGGYNEQFF. CDR3 in DNA: TGCGCCAGCAGCTTGAGTAGCGGAGGTTACAATGAGCAGTTCTTC.

This clone appeared many times. Written as DNA, the CDR3 is TGTGCCAGCAGCCTGGGGTCAGGGGGCTTGGGCTATGGCTACACCTTC. Translated, it gives CASSLGSGGLGYGYTF. The chain employs TRBV28 and TRBJ1-2, with 8 bases matching TRBD1. The length of the CDR3 is 16 residues. J lost 4 bases, V lost 6 bases, and 13 bases had no gene match. In germline, CDR1 is MDHEN, CDR2 SYDVKM.

This chain's CDR3 is CASSPNRGQGAREQYF. CDR3 sequence (DNA): TGTGCCAGCAGCCCTAATAGGGGACAGGGGGCCCGAGAGCAGTACTTC. This sequence joins TRBV5-5 and TRBJ2-7; 12 bases are a match to TRBD1. The germline V gene has CDR1 SGHKS and CDR2 YYEKEE (reference sequence). This CDR3 contains 16 residues. The junction had 12 bases not matched to a gene; V was cut back by 4 bases and J by 7 bases.

J is TRBJ2-5 and V is TRBV5-6; TRBD2 matches 9 bases. The germline gives CDR1 SGHDT, CDR2 YYEEEE. V was pared by 4 bases and J by 5 bases, with 9 bases of the junction left unmatched. The CDR3 is made up of 15 amino acids. The CDR3 nucleotides read TGTGCCAGCAGCACCGCGGGAGGGCCGGGGGAGACCCAGTACTTC. Translated, it gives CASSTAGGPGETQYF.

This chain links TRBV5-1 with TRBJ1-3, with D maybe TRBD1 (5 bases). CDR1 is SGHRS, CDR2 YFSETQ, per germline. V lost 0 bases, J lost 4 bases, and 14 bases lay in between. The CDR3 is made up of 16 amino acids. The CDR3, as DNA: TGCGCCAGCAGCTTGGCCATTCGGGGGTCCGGAAACACCATATATTTT. Protein product: CASSLAIRGSGNTIYF.

Regarding this clone: Other DNA sequences in the same sample also yield this CDR3. The chain carries TRBV9 and TRBJ2-3; no clear D. Trimming pared 2 bases from V and 0 bases from J, leaving 4 bases between. CDR3 length equals 13 residues. Per germline, CDR1 SGDLS and CDR2 YYNGEE. CDR3 coding DNA: TGTGCCAGCAGCGTGGTAAGCACAGATACGCAGTATTTT. Protein sequence: CASSVVSTDTQYF.

The rearrangement uses TRBV6-6 and TRBJ1-2; D unresolved. In germline, CDR1 is MNHNY, CDR2 SVGAGI (reference sequence). The length of the CDR3 is 14 residues. Trimming cost V 0 bases and J 8 bases, with 13 bases left between them. The CDR3 DNA is TGTGCCAGCAGTTACTCAGCTCCCCAAACGGGCTACACCTTC. Its protein product is CASSYSAPQTGYTF.

The genes are TRBV5-1 and TRBJ1-1, with a weak D call TRBD1 (6 bases). Deletions cut 1 base from V and 7 bases from J, with 11 bases between. The CDR3 is 13 amino acids. Per germline, CDR1 SGHRS and CDR2 YFSETQ. CDR3 in amino acids: CASSLRVGGEAFF. The CDR3 DNA reads TGCGCCAGCAGCTTGCGGGTAGGGGGTGAAGCTTTCTTT. The full variable domain, rest sourced from reference TRBV5-1 and TRBJ1-1, is KAGVTQTPRYLIKTRGQQVTLSCSPISGHRSVSWYQQTPGQGLQFLFEYFSETQRNKGNFPGRFSGRQFSNSRSEMNVSTLELGDSALYLCASSLRVGGEAFFGQGTRLTVV.

The V call is TRBV6-1, the J call TRBJ2-1; D call uncertain. The germline V gene encodes CDR1 MNHNS and CDR2 SASEGT. Trimming shortened V by 2 bases and J by 4 bases, and 3 bases separated the two germline ends. The length of the CDR3 is 12 residues. The CDR3 nucleotides read TGTGCCAGCAGTGAAACGTACAATGAGCAGTTCTTC. This gives the protein CASSETYNEQFF.

The chain is built from TRBV2 and TRBJ2-2; TRBD1 matches at 10 bases. Looked up from germline, CDR1 is SNHLY and CDR2 is FYNNEI. J lost 5 bases, V lost 8 bases, and 8 bases had no gene match. This CDR3 contains 15 residues. CDR3: CASCRQGAFTGELFF. As DNA, the CDR3 is TGTGCCAGCTGTAGACAGGGGGCTTTTACCGGGGAGCTGTTTTTT.

CDR3 in amino acids: CASRQIGQGESTEAFF. DNA of the CDR3: TGCGCCAGCAGGCAAATCGGACAGGGAGAGAGCACTGAAGCTTTCTTT. The gene calls are TRBV4-1 and TRBJ1-1; 8 bases are a match to TRBD1. CDR1 and CDR2 from the germline V gene are MGHRA and YSYEKL. CDR3 length: 16 amino acids. V trimming: 6 bases; J trimming: 4 bases; junction bases outside the gene matches: 13.

The rearrangement uses TRBV4-2 and TRBJ2-7; D unresolved. This CDR3 contains 13 residues. Germline V gene data show CDR1 as LGHNA and CDR2 as YNFKEQ. Trimming stripped 0 bases from V and 5 bases from J, with 8 bases between. CDR3 in amino acids: CASSQDVADEQYF. The CDR3 DNA is TGTGCCAGCAGCCAAGATGTGGCGGACGAGCAGTACTTC.

The chain employs TRBV29-1 and TRBJ2-5, with D possibly TRBD1 on 5 matching bases. The germline gives CDR1 SQVTM, CDR2 ANQGSEA. This CDR3 is built from 13 residues. Between the trimmed V and J ends, which lost 0 bases and 5 bases, there was a span of 10 bases. The CDR3 loop reads CSVEDRVVETQYF. The DNA of the CDR3 is TGCAGCGTTGAAGACAGGGTAGTGGAGACCCAGTACTTC.

This clone was recorded once. With a much larger clone just one base away, this may be a read error. The chain joins TRBV11-2 to TRBJ1-1; D unclear. CDR1 and CDR2 from the germline V gene are SGHAT and FQNNGV. This CDR3 spans 13 amino acids. Trimming removed 0 bases at V and 1 base at J, with 3 bases between. The CDR3 nucleotides read TGTGCCAGCAGCTTAGACAAGAACACTGAAGCTTTCTTT. This sequence encodes CASSLDKNTEAFF.

This chain uses TRBV7-9 with TRBJ2-2; 8 nucleotides match TRBD2. With V trimmed by 7 bases and J by 7 bases, 8 bases remained unmatched. The CDR3 is made up of 14 amino acids. Per germline, CDR1 SEHNR and CDR2 FQNEAQ (reference sequence). For the CDR3, the DNA is TGTGCCAGCAAAGGGAGCGGGAGCGTCGGGGAGCTGTTTTTT. Translating gives CASKGSGSVGELFF.

The genes are TRBV18 and TRBJ1-2, with D possibly TRBD1 on 5 matching bases. In germline, CDR1 is KGHSH, CDR2 LQKENI. Between the trimmed V and J ends, which lost 2 bases and 0 bases, there was a span of 16 bases. The CDR3 contains 17 residues. CDR3: CASSPGQGSTANYGYTF. CDR3 coding DNA: TGTGCCAGCTCACCAGGCCAGGGTTCAACGGCTAACTATGGCTACACCTTC.

This clone has more than one count but fewer than ten. The J gene is TRBJ2-7, the V gene TRBV19, with D maybe TRBD2 (5 bases). Trimming removed 3 bases at V and 5 bases at J, with 8 bases between. Germline lookup yields CDR1 LNHDA and CDR2 SQIVND (reference sequence). This CDR3 is 12 amino acids long. The CDR3 sequence: CASSIAGNEQYF. The CDR3 DNA is TGTGCCAGTAGTATTGCGGGCAACGAGCAGTACTTC.

This clone was seen only a few times. Other DNA sequences within the sample encode an identical CDR3. V usage is TRBV5-4 and J usage is TRBJ2-1; no reliable D call. CDR3 length: 12 residues. Trimming cost V 7 bases and J 5 bases, with 10 bases left between them. Germline values: CDR1 SGHNT, CDR2 YYREEE (reference sequence). CDR3: CASRRENNEQFF. The CDR3 nucleotides read TGTGCCAGCCGCCGCGAGAACAATGAGCAGTTCTTC.